One sample yielded the 10 T cell receptor beta chains listed below, sequenced in a study of shared clonotypes between healthy human individuals. Sequencing used immunoSEQ multiplex PCR; TCRdb keeps in-frame clones, though not all of them. The table lists 740,000 or so clones, around four fifths of them singletons. The sequencing input was memory CD4+ T cells sorted from blood. Subset of the sample: CD45RA-negative fraction. Receptors originate from a woman between 25 and 40 years old in good health.

This clone was seen repeatedly, ten times or more. Within the sample, other DNA sequences also encode this same CDR3. V is TRBV7-2 and J is TRBJ2-5; D is undetermined. Trimming took 4 bases from V and 0 from J, leaving 3 bases between them. Germline V gene data show CDR1 as SGHTA and CDR2 as FQGNSA. CDR3 length: 12 residues. CDR3 in amino acids: CASSSYQETQYF. CDR3 nucleotides: TGTGCCAGCAGCTCTTACCAAGAGACCCAGTACTTC.

The chain recombines TRBV6-5 with TRBJ2-3, with D possibly TRBD2 on 5 matching bases. Trimming cost V 6 bases and J 0 bases, with 10 bases left between them. CDR1 is MNHEY and CDR2 is SVGAGI in the germline V gene. This CDR3 has 14 residues. CDR3 coding DNA: TGTGCCAGCAGCTCGCCGGGGAGCACAGATACGCAGTATTTT. It codes for CASSSPGSTDTQYF.

This sequence joins TRBV5-1 and TRBJ1-5; perhaps TRBD1 as D (6 bases). V was cut by 0 bases and J by 1 base, with 8 bases left in between. This CDR3 spans 15 amino acids. Germline CDR1 and CDR2: SGHRS and YFSETQ. This CDR3 is CASSLEGTSNQPQHF. CDR3 sequence (DNA): TGCGCCAGCAGCTTGGAAGGGACAAGCAATCAGCCCCAGCATTTT.

This chain uses TRBV7-3 with TRBJ2-2; D perhaps matches TRBD2 (6 bases). There are 13 residues in the CDR3. The germline gives CDR1 SGHTA, CDR2 FQGTGA. Trimming removed 8 bases from V and 7 bases from J, with 14 bases in between. CDR3 in amino acids: CASGGGAGGELFF. DNA for the CDR3: TGTGCCAGCGGCGGAGGGGCCGGCGGGGAGCTGTTTTTT.

The chain uses TRBV30 and TRBJ2-5; 11 bases map to TRBD1. V lost 1 base to trimming and J lost 5 bases; unmatched junction nucleotides: 3. The CDR3 loop spans 14 amino acids. The germline V gene encodes CDR1 GTSNPN and CDR2 SVGIG (reference sequence). The CDR3 bases are TGTGCCTGGAGTGGGACAGGGGGCAAGGAGACCCAGTACTTC. This translates into CAWSGTGGKETQYF.

The chain has TRBV2 and TRBJ2-1; TRBD2 matches at 13 bases. V dropped 6 bases and J dropped 10; count of bases not matched to a gene: 9. Germline V CDR1 and CDR2: SNHLY, FYNNEI. The CDR3 length is 15 residues. CDR3 in DNA: TGTGCCAGCAGCGGAACTAGCGGGAGGGCAGGGGAGCAGTTCTTC. Encoded protein: CASSGTSGRAGEQFF. The entire variable domain, with the rest obtained from reference TRBV2 and TRBJ2-1, is as follows: EPEVTQTPSHQVTQMGQEVILRCVPISNHLYFYWYRQILGQKVEFLVSFYNNEISEKSEIFDDQFSVERPDGSNFTLKIRSTKLEDSAMYFCASSGTSGRAGEQFFGPGTRLTVL.

The rearrangement joins TRBV11-3 to TRBJ1-1; perhaps TRBD1 as D (6 bases). The V gene lost 1 base and the J gene lost 4 bases, with 7 bases spanning the gap. This CDR3 has 13 residues. In germline, CDR1 is SGHNT, CDR2 YENEEA. CDR3 in amino acids: CASSLGDTTEAFF. CDR3 nucleotides: TGTGCCAGCAGCTTAGGGGACACCACTGAAGCTTTCTTT.

CDR3: CASSRPSGSLETQYF. DNA for the CDR3: TGTGCCAGCAGTCGGCCTAGCGGGAGTTTGGAGACCCAGTACTTC. This chain connects TRBV25-1 to TRBJ2-5; 10 bases are shared with TRBD2. The CDR3 sequence is 15 residues long. CDR1 and CDR2 from the germline V gene are MGHDK and SYGVNS. With 5 bases clipped from V and 5 bases from J, the junction kept 8 bases outside the gene matches.

The genes are TRBV7-3 and TRBJ2-6; D ambiguous. CDR1 is SGHTA and CDR2 is FQGTGA in the germline V gene. The CDR3 consists of 15 residues. The V and J ends lost 4 bases and 0 bases respectively, with 7 bases between them. This CDR3 reads CASSSDISGANVLTF. The CDR3 bases are TGTGCCAGCAGCTCCGACATCTCTGGGGCCAACGTCCTGACTTTC.

This clone was detected once. This chain joins TRBV29-1 and TRBJ1-2, with TRBD1 matching 10 bases. Per the germline V gene, CDR1 is SQVTM and CDR2 is ANQGSEA. V shed 7 bases and J 8 bases; nucleotides not matched to a gene: 13. The CDR3 has 14 residues. The CDR3 region is CSATPTGGWGGYTF. The CDR3 coding sequence is TGCAGCGCCACCCCGACAGGGGGCTGGGGAGGCTACACCTTC.